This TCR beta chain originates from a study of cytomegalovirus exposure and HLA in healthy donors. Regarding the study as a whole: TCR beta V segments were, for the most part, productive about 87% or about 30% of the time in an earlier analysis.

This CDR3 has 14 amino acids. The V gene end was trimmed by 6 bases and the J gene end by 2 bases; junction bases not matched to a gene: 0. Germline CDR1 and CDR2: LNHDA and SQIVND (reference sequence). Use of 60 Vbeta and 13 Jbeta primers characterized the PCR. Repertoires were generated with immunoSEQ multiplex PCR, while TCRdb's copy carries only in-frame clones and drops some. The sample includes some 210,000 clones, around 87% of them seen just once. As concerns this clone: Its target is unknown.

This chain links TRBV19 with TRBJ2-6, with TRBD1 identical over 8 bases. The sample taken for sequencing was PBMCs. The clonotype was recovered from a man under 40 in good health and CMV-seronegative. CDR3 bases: TGTGCCAGTAGGGACAGGGCTGGGGCCAACGTCCTGACTTTC. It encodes CASRDRAGANVLTF.